This TCR beta chain originates from a study of blood T cell repertoires in COVID-19. For the study at large: Material from acute and convalescent COVID-19 was sourced from the United States, Italy and Spain. The analysed material was cDNA or gDNA that came from T cells, B-cell-depleted T cells, or PBMCs.

The study drew participants aged roughly 18 to 95 years from roughly 25 US areas. Membership in each cohort depended on participant-reported clinical history. Germline V gives CDR1 KGHSH, CDR2 LQKENI. The CDR3 is made up of 17 amino acids. Trimming removed 1 base from V and 0 bases from J, with 10 bases in between. The table came from immunoSEQ multiplex PCR; TCRdb's copy has only in-frame clones and leaves some out. The profile shows 270,000 or so clones, 88% of them singletons. The rearrangement links TRBV18 to TRBJ2-6; D might be TRBD1 (5 bases). Sequencing was done on a sample of PBMCs or T cells enriched from blood (not recorded which). This receptor was identified in a woman in her 40s with acute COVID-19. CDR3 region: CASSPLDSNSGANVLTF. CDR3 bases: TGTGCCAGCTCACCACTTGACAGCAACTCTGGGGCCAACGTCCTGACTTTC.